Below are 20 T cell receptor beta chains sequenced from a single sample in a study of blood T cell repertoires in COVID-19. Clones were read by immunoSEQ multiplex PCR, and TCRdb kept only the in-frame ones, dropping some. Seen here are approximately 260,000 clones, around nine tenths observed once, and the top ten hold 2% to 2.5%. The sequenced sample was peripheral blood. Every receptor here comes from a man aged 50 to 60 with acute or convalescent COVID-19.

V is TRBV11-3 and J is TRBJ2-1; 9 nucleotides line up with TRBD2. CDR1 and CDR2 (germline): SGHNT, YENEEA. J gave up 7 bases and V 0 bases, and 7 bases lay outside the gene matches. The CDR3 extends over 16 amino acids. CDR3 sequence: CASSLDPLAGRNEQFF. The CDR3, as DNA: TGTGCCAGCAGCTTAGATCCCCTAGCGGGGAGGAATGAGCAGTTCTTC.

The rearrangement joins TRBV12-3 or TRBV12-4 to TRBJ2-2; D might be TRBD1 (5 bases). V lost 6 bases and J lost 9, with 8 bases in between. This CDR3 spans 11 amino acids. CDR3 loop: CASSSGRELFF. CDR3 in DNA: TGTGCCAGCAGCTCAGGGCGGGAGCTGTTTTTT.

The CDR3, as DNA: TGTGCCAGCTCACAAAACCACCTAAACACTGAAGCTTTCTTT. It is translated as CASSQNHLNTEAFF. The V call is TRBV18, the J call TRBJ1-1; D remains ambiguous. Trimming shortened V by 4 bases and J by 2 bases, and 11 bases separated the two germline ends. This CDR3 has 14 amino acids. Germline CDR1 reads KGHSH; CDR2 reads LQKENI.

This clone was counted once. This sequence joins TRBV6-5 and TRBJ2-7; a possible D gene is TRBD1 (5 bases). Trimming left V 2 bases short and J 2 bases short, with 10 bases between. CDR1 and CDR2 from the germline V gene are MNHEY and SVGAGI. The CDR3 runs 14 residues. CDR3 sequence reads: CASSYDSQAYEQYF. The CDR3 nucleotides are TGTGCCAGCAGTTACGACAGCCAGGCCTACGAGCAGTACTTC.

The chain has TRBV7-2 and TRBJ1-1; D remains ambiguous. The CDR3 contains 13 residues. V was shortened by 5 bases and J by 0 bases, with 7 bases between the two germline ends. Germline CDR1 SGHTA, CDR2 FQGNSA. For the CDR3, the DNA is TGTGCCAGCAGCCCCCGGGTGAACACTGAAGCTTTCTTT. This codes for CASSPRVNTEAFF. Together with reference TRBV7-2 and TRBJ1-1, the CDR3 gives the full variable domain: GAGVSQSPSNKVTEKGKDVELRCDPISGHTALYWYRQSLGQGLEFLIYFQGNSAPDKSGLPSDRFSAERTGGSVSTLTIQRTQQEDSAVYLCASSPRVNTEAFFGQGTRLTVV.

The chain uses TRBV7-9 and TRBJ1-2; TRBD1 aligns across 9 bases. Germline assignment: CDR1 SEHNR and CDR2 FQNEAQ (reference sequence). The V segment lost 10 bases and the J segment 0 bases; nucleotides outside the gene matches: 15. CDR3 length: 17 amino acids. The CDR3 region is CATPSGTGTLANYGYTF. The CDR3 DNA reads TGTGCCACCCCCTCCGGGACAGGGACCCTAGCTAACTATGGCTACACCTTC.

The chain carries TRBV6-5 and TRBJ2-5, with 8 bases matching TRBD2. V lost 7 bases, J lost 4 bases, and 5 bases stayed unmatched. Germline V CDR1 and CDR2: MNHEY, SVGAGI. This CDR3 has 13 residues. CDR3 DNA: TGTGCCAGCACCTTAGCGGGGTCAGAGACCCAGTACTTC. It is translated as CASTLAGSETQYF.

The chain links TRBV2 to TRBJ2-7, with D possibly being TRBD1 (6 bases). From germline, CDR1 is SNHLY and CDR2 FYNNEI. There are 14 residues in the CDR3. V gave up 5 bases and J gave up 0 bases, with 11 bases separating them. The CDR3 spells CASSQGHGSYEQYF. The CDR3 bases are TGTGCCAGCAGTCAGGGACATGGCTCCTACGAGCAGTACTTC.

This clone was recorded once. The chain carries TRBV10-3 and TRBJ2-5; D gene uncertain. This CDR3 contains 14 residues. Germline CDR1 ENHRY, CDR2 SYGVKD. Deletions cut 4 bases from V and 1 base from J, with 10 bases between. The CDR3 coding sequence is TGTGCCATCAGTGCGAGGCCCTTCCAAGAGACCCAGTACTTC. Translated, it gives CAISARPFQETQYF.

The chain employs TRBV9 and TRBJ2-2; D perhaps matches TRBD2 (6 bases). Germline lookup yields CDR1 SGDLS and CDR2 YYNGEE. V lost 6 bases and J 3 bases, leaving 18 bases between the germline ends. The length of the CDR3 is 16 residues. The CDR3 nucleotides read TGTGCCAGCACGGGGTACGGGCGGGATTACACCGGGGAGCTGTTTTTT. Translated, it gives CASTGYGRDYTGELFF. Based on the CDR3 plus reference TRBV9 and TRBJ2-2, the full variable domain is DSGVTQTPKHLITATGQRVTLRCSPRSGDLSVYWYQQSLDQGLQFLIQYYNGEERAKGNILERFSAQQFPDLHSELNLSSLELGDSALYFCASTGYGRDYTGELFFGEGSRLTVL.

V is TRBV7-3 and J is TRBJ2-5; TRBD2 aligns across 13 bases. This CDR3 is built from 19 residues. CDR1 and CDR2 from the germline V gene are SGHTA and FQGTGA. V shed 0 bases, J shed 1 base, and the junction held 8 bases outside the gene matches. CDR3 sequence reads: CASSLTGLAGPPFQETQYF. In DNA, the CDR3 is TGTGCCAGCAGCTTAACGGGACTAGCGGGGCCGCCGTTCCAAGAGACCCAGTACTTC.

The rearrangement joins TRBV5-4 to TRBJ1-2; 8 positions match TRBD1. Per germline, CDR1 SGHNT and CDR2 YYREEE (reference sequence). J was trimmed by 0 bases and V by 0 bases; bases with no gene match: 4. This CDR3 has 16 residues. CDR3 protein: CASSLGQGKANYGYTF. In DNA, the CDR3 is TGTGCCAGCAGCTTGGGACAGGGGAAGGCTAACTATGGCTACACCTTC. The full variable domain, its missing parts supplied by reference TRBV5-4 and TRBJ1-2, is ETGVTQSPTHLIKTRGQQVTLRCSSQSGHNTVSWYQQALGQGPQFIFQYYREEENGRGNFPPRFSGLQFPNYSSELNVNALELDDSALYLCASSLGQGKANYGYTFGSGTRLTVV.

CDR3 residues: CASSSQMNTEAFF. CDR3 nucleotide sequence: TGTGCCAGTTCTAGCCAGATGAACACTGAAGCTTTCTTT. This chain links TRBV5-8 with TRBJ1-1; D unresolved. CDR3 length equals 13 residues. Germline values: CDR1 SGHTS, CDR2 YDEGEE. V was shortened by 8 bases and J by 0 bases, with 11 bases between the two germline ends.

The chain links TRBV5-8 to TRBJ1-2; TRBD1 might be the D (5 bases). Trimming cost V 0 bases and J 2 bases, with 8 bases left between them. The V gene's germline CDR1 is SGHTS and CDR2 YDEGEE. The CDR3 covers 14 residues. The CDR3 DNA reads as TGTGCCAGCAGCTTGGCCGGGGGGAACTATGGCTACACCTTC. Amino acids: CASSLAGGNYGYTF. The full variable domain, its missing parts supplied by reference TRBV5-8 and TRBJ1-2, is EAGVTQSPTHLIKTRGQQATLRCSPISGHTSVYWYQQALGLGLQFLLWYDEGEERNRGNFPPRFSGRQFPNYSSELNVNALELEDSALYLCASSLAGGNYGYTFGSGTRLTVV.

This chain joins TRBV19 and TRBJ2-5; 8 bases agree with TRBD1. J was trimmed by 5 bases and V by 6 bases; bases with no gene match: 5. The germline gives CDR1 LNHDA, CDR2 SQIVND (reference sequence). This CDR3 has 13 residues. This CDR3 is CASRAPGGETQYF. As DNA, the CDR3 is TGTGCCAGTAGGGCCCCAGGGGGCGAGACCCAGTACTTC.

The chain has TRBV19 and TRBJ2-6; 8 positions match TRBD1. Trimming at V came to 5 bases and at J to 2 bases, leaving 14 bases not matched to a gene. The CDR3 runs to 19 residues. Per germline, CDR1 LNHDA and CDR2 SQIVND (reference sequence). The CDR3 bases are TGTGCCAGTAGTGCCCGGGGTGGCAGGGGGCTGGCTGGGGCCAACGTCCTGACTTTC. Encoded protein: CASSARGGRGLAGANVLTF.

The chain combines TRBV6-5 with TRBJ1-1, with D perhaps matching TRBD1 (5 bases). Germline V gives CDR1 MNHEY, CDR2 SVGAGI. V was shortened by 5 bases and J by 8 bases, with 15 bases between the two germline ends. The CDR3 is 13 residues long. CDR3: CASSRPQRGEAFF. CDR3 DNA sequence: TGTGCCAGCAGTCGGCCCCAAAGGGGCGAAGCTTTCTTT.

This rearrangement joins TRBV19 to TRBJ1-5, with 10 bases that match TRBD1. V shed 4 bases, J shed 11 bases, and the junction held 5 bases outside the gene matches. Germline assignment: CDR1 LNHDA and CDR2 SQIVND (reference sequence). There are 13 residues in the CDR3. This CDR3 is CASSRDRGTTQHF. The CDR3 DNA reads TGTGCCAGTAGTAGGGACAGGGGAACAACCCAGCATTTT.

The chain links TRBV2 to TRBJ1-5, with TRBD1 identical over 7 bases. This CDR3 region has 14 residues. Losses at the gene ends were 10 bases for V and 1 base for J; bases not matched to a gene: 7. In germline, CDR1 is SNHLY, CDR2 FYNNEI. CDR3 in amino acids: CATKGAPSNQPQHF. In DNA form, the CDR3 reads TGTGCCACGAAGGGGGCGCCGAGCAATCAGCCCCAGCATTTT.

This chain uses TRBV7-3 with TRBJ1-3; 7 positions match TRBD1. Looked up from germline, CDR1 is SGHTA and CDR2 is FQGTGA. The CDR3 contains 17 residues. V was clipped by 5 bases and J by 0 bases; unmatched bases: 10. DNA for the CDR3: TGTGCCAGCAGCCGGGCCCCCCAGGGGGGCTCTGGAAACACCATATATTTT. This gives the protein CASSRAPQGGSGNTIYF.